This passage covers 7 T cell receptor beta chains from one sample sequenced in a study of blood T cell repertoires in COVID-19 (TCRdb year 2020). Libraries were prepared through the immunoSEQ multiplex PCR assay. The table comes from immuneACCESS by way of TCRdb, which keeps in-frame sequences with V and J called. Part of the clones is missing from these tables; in studies checked, under half for an unresolved V gene and the rest for unknown reasons. For this sample there are over 200,000 clones; about 83% appear just once. Together, the top ten hold around 8.1% of the sample. The specimen was peripheral blood. The origin of the receptors is a man aged 35 to 55 with active or convalescent COVID-19.

V gene TRBV9 combines with J gene TRBJ2-5; D gene ambiguous. The CDR3 covers 14 residues. The germline V gene encodes CDR1 SGDLS and CDR2 YYNGEE. The germline V and J ends were trimmed by 3 bases and 1 base, with 10 bases remaining between them. The CDR3 nucleotides are TGTGCCAGCAGCGCCACTCTAGTCCAAGAGACCCAGTACTTC. This translates into CASSATLVQETQYF.

This chain connects TRBV18 to TRBJ2-3; 7 bases fit TRBD2. With 5 bases clipped from V and 0 bases from J, the junction kept 2 bases outside the gene matches. This CDR3 is 14 amino acids long. Germline CDR1 KGHSH, CDR2 LQKENI. CDR3 loop: CASSSLASTDTQYF. DNA of the CDR3: TGTGCCAGCTCATCACTAGCGAGCACAGATACGCAGTATTTT.

J is TRBJ2-3 and V is TRBV24-1, with D perhaps matching TRBD2 (5 bases). Germline assignment: CDR1 KGHDR and CDR2 SFDVKD. Trimming took 4 bases from V and 2 from J, leaving 15 bases between them. The CDR3 totals 16 residues. The CDR3 DNA follows: TGTGCCACCAGTGAAGCCGGGGTGATGGTCACAGATACGCAGTATTTT. Protein product: CATSEAGVMVTDTQYF.

The chain links TRBV11-3 to TRBJ1-5, with TRBD1 matching over 7 bases. The J segment lost 0 bases and the V segment lost 7 bases, leaving 15 bases of the junction unmatched. The germline V gene encodes CDR1 SGHNT and CDR2 YENEEA. This CDR3 is 18 amino acids long. CDR3 residues: CASIFGGQTVYSNQPQHF. CDR3 nucleotide sequence: TGTGCCAGCATTTTTGGGGGACAGACTGTCTATAGCAATCAGCCCCAGCATTTT.

V gene TRBV11-2 combines with J gene TRBJ2-2; no clear D gene. V was shortened by 2 bases and J by 6 bases, with 7 bases between the two germline ends. The V gene's germline CDR1 is SGHAT and CDR2 FQNNGV. CDR3 length: 13 residues. The CDR3 loop is CASSLYFPGELFF. The CDR3 DNA reads TGTGCCAGCAGCTTATATTTTCCCGGGGAGCTGTTTTTT.

This chain joins TRBV6-2 or TRBV6-3 and TRBJ1-1; possible D gene TRBD1, 5 bases. V was cut by 5 bases and J by 1 base, with 14 bases left in between. Germline values: CDR1 MNHEY, CDR2 SVGEGT. The CDR3 runs to 15 residues. The DNA of the CDR3 is TGTGCCAGCAGTGCCACAGGACAACCGAACACTGAAGCTTTCTTT. It encodes CASSATGQPNTEAFF.

The chain couples TRBV30 to TRBJ2-5; D possibly corresponds to TRBD2 (8 bases). CDR1 is GTSNPN and CDR2 is SVGIG in the germline V gene (reference sequence). This CDR3 has 15 amino acids. V lost 2 bases, J lost 4 bases, and 17 bases lay in between. Written as DNA, the CDR3 is TGTGCCTGGAGTCTAGGACTAGCAGGGGGAGAGACCCAGTACTTC. As protein: CAWSLGLAGGETQYF.